The source of this T cell receptor beta chain is a study of Ad26.COV2.S vaccination and SARS-CoV-2 variants. Indicated treatment: some 20 received Ad26.COV2.S at low or high dose, single or two shots; several received placebo; per-sample allocation not given. Material that was analyzed had been drawn on day 63 after the first vaccine or placebo injection. The repertoire was sequenced with immunoSEQ multiplex PCR; TCRdb's copy has only in-frame clones and lacks some. This sample has hundreds of thousands of clones, with around 82% found just once. V lost 2 bases and J lost 1, with 8 bases in between. The CDR3 sequence is 14 residues long. CDR1 and CDR2 from the germline V gene are SGHTA and FQGTGA.

This specimen was peripheral blood, taken in a trial of Ad26.COV2.S vaccine versus placebo. The sequence was collected from a person between 18 and 59 years old who received the Ad26.COV2.S COVID-19 vaccine or a placebo. This rearrangement joins TRBV7-3 to TRBJ1-1, with no clear D. The CDR3: CASSLARENTEAFF. The CDR3 DNA follows: TGTGCCAGCAGCTTAGCGAGGGAGAACACTGAAGCTTTCTTT.